Following are 30 T cell receptor beta chains from one sample sequenced in a study of blood T cell repertoires in COVID-19. Generated by immunoSEQ multiplex PCR, the TCRdb table keeps only in-frame clones and is missing some. Among tens of thousands of clones, around 83% were seen once, and the ten largest hold around 5.2%. Sequenced sample: peripheral blood. The receptors stem from a human donor in a cohort sampled during active COVID-19.

This clone occurred once. The chain links TRBV19 to TRBJ2-7; D unclear. The CDR3 is 13 residues long. V lost 5 bases and J 3 bases, leaving 11 bases between the germline ends. The germline gives CDR1 LNHDA, CDR2 SQIVND (reference sequence). CDR3 in DNA: TGTGCCAGTAGTTCCCAGTTGGTCTACGAGCAGTACTTC. This codes for CASSSQLVYEQYF.

The J gene is TRBJ2-5, the V gene TRBV11-1; no clear D gene. CDR3 length: 15 residues. Germline CDR1 and CDR2: SGHAT and FQDESV (reference sequence). V gave up 3 bases and J gave up 2 bases, with 13 bases separating them. CDR3 nucleotide sequence: TGTGCCAGCAGCTTCCAACCGACTGTACAAGAGACCCAGTACTTC. Protein sequence: CASSFQPTVQETQYF.

This rearrangement joins TRBV9 to TRBJ1-2; D not certain. This CDR3 contains 14 residues. From germline, CDR1 is SGDLS and CDR2 YYNGEE. Trimming left V 4 bases short and J 4 bases short, with 14 bases between. CDR3 nucleotide sequence: TGTGCCAGCAGCCCCAGTCGTGAGGGCTATGGCTACACCTTC. It specifies CASSPSREGYGYTF.

V is TRBV5-1 and J is TRBJ2-3, with TRBD1 matching over 9 bases. With V trimmed by 5 bases and J by 2 bases, 9 bases remained unmatched. The CDR3 has 16 amino acids. The V gene's germline CDR1 is SGHRS and CDR2 YFSETQ. CDR3 sequence (DNA): TGCGCCAGCAGACGGACCGGGACAGGGTTCACAGATACGCAGTATTTT. Translating it yields CASRRTGTGFTDTQYF. Full variable domain (outside the CDR3, taken from reference TRBV5-1 and TRBJ2-3): KAGVTQTPRYLIKTRGQQVTLSCSPISGHRSVSWYQQTPGQGLQFLFEYFSETQRNKGNFPGRFSGRQFSNSRSEMNVSTLELGDSALYLCASRRTGTGFTDTQYFGPGTRLTVL.

The V gene is TRBV9, the J gene TRBJ1-4, with TRBD1 as a possible D gene (6 bases). Trimming removed 1 base at V and 7 bases at J, with 14 bases between. CDR3 size: 15 residues. CDR1 and CDR2 from the germline V gene are SGDLS and YYNGEE. This chain's CDR3 is CASSVQDSWGEKLFF. CDR3 nucleotides: TGTGCCAGCAGCGTACAGGACAGTTGGGGTGAAAAACTGTTTTTT.

The chain links TRBV10-3 to TRBJ1-1; D is unresolved. Germline CDR1 and CDR2: ENHRY and SYGVKD. Trimming removed 0 bases at V and 8 bases at J, with 16 bases between. CDR3 size: 15 residues. The CDR3 nucleotides are TGTGCCATCAGTGAGTCCCCCACGGGGAAGAGGGAAGCTTTCTTT. It yields the protein CAISESPTGKREAFF.

Only a few counts were recorded for this clone. The V gene is TRBV29-1, the J gene TRBJ1-2; D is undetermined. Germline V gives CDR1 SQVTM, CDR2 ANQGSEA. CDR3 length: 13 residues. V shed 6 bases and J shed 4 bases, with 15 bases lying between them. CDR3 sequence: CSVPEERSYGYTF. CDR3 DNA: TGCAGCGTCCCGGAGGAACGTTCCTATGGCTACACCTTC. The full variable domain, its missing parts supplied by reference TRBV29-1 and TRBJ1-2, is SAVISQKPSRDICQRGTSLTIQCQVDSQVTMMFWYRQQPGQSLTLIATANQGSEATYESGFVIDKFPISRPNLTFSTLTVSNMSPEDSSIYLCSVPEERSYGYTFGSGTRLTVV.

The chain uses TRBV5-1 and TRBJ1-1; TRBD1 matches 8 bases. Trimming cost V 2 bases and J 0 bases; bases outside gene matches: 6. The CDR3 is 16 amino acids. Per germline, CDR1 SGHRS and CDR2 YFSETQ. The CDR3 region is CASSFLGQGMNTEAFF. Written as DNA, the CDR3 is TGCGCCAGCAGCTTTCTAGGACAGGGAATGAACACTGAAGCTTTCTTT.

The V and J genes are TRBV29-1 and TRBJ2-5, with 9 positions matching TRBD2. The V segment lost 4 bases and the J segment 5 bases; nucleotides outside the gene matches: 5. Per the germline V gene, CDR1 is SQVTM and CDR2 is ANQGSEA. CDR3 length equals 13 residues. CDR3 nucleotide sequence: TGCAGCGTTGGCGGACTAGCGACGGAGACCCAGTACTTC. Protein product: CSVGGLATETQYF.

The V and J genes are TRBV15 and TRBJ1-4; unclear D gene. CDR1 LNHNV and CDR2 YYDKDF come from the germline V gene (reference sequence). This CDR3 region has 13 residues. Trimming stripped 0 bases from V and 8 bases from J, with 7 bases between. The CDR3 DNA reads TGTGCCACCAGCAGAGATCGGTGGGAAAAACTGTTTTTT. The encoded protein is CATSRDRWEKLFF.

The genes are TRBV19 and TRBJ2-2, with a weak D call TRBD1 (6 bases). The V and J ends lost 3 bases and 5 bases respectively, with 10 bases between them. Germline-derived CDR1 and CDR2 are LNHDA and SQIVND (reference sequence). CDR3 length equals 14 residues. The CDR3 nucleotides are TGTGCCAGTAGTATCTTCAGGGGAACCGGGGAGCTGTTTTTT. This translates into CASSIFRGTGELFF.

The chain couples TRBV10-1 to TRBJ2-3; possible D gene TRBD2, 5 bases. This CDR3 is built from 15 residues. In germline, CDR1 is WNHNN, CDR2 SYGVQD (reference sequence). V was clipped by 0 bases and J by 2 bases, with 9 bases between them. DNA for the CDR3: TGCGCCAGCAGTGAGTCGCGGGTTGACACAGATACGCAGTATTTT. Translated: CASSESRVDTDTQYF.

This chain joins TRBV6-6 and TRBJ2-1, with 7 bases fitting TRBD2. The CDR3 runs to 16 residues. With V trimmed by 2 bases and J by 8 bases, 12 bases remained unmatched. The germline V gene encodes CDR1 MNHNY and CDR2 SVGAGI (reference sequence). The CDR3 DNA follows: TGTGCCAGCAGTTACGGGACTATATGGGGCCAGCATGAGCAGTTCTTC. Translating gives CASSYGTIWGQHEQFF.

This clone has ten or more counts. V usage is TRBV6-5 and J usage is TRBJ1-5, with 9 bases that match TRBD1. CDR1 is MNHEY and CDR2 is SVGAGI in the germline V gene. The CDR3 loop spans 14 amino acids. V gave up 3 bases and J gave up 6 bases; unmatched junction bases: 3. The CDR3, as DNA: TGTGCCAGCAGTTATCGGACAGGGGCTCAGCCCCAGCATTTT. It encodes CASSYRTGAQPQHF.

The genes are TRBV6-5 and TRBJ2-2; 7 nucleotides agree with TRBD1. The CDR3 runs 13 residues. Germline CDR1 and CDR2: MNHEY and SVGAGI. V lost 6 bases to trimming and J lost 7 bases; unmatched junction nucleotides: 5. Here the CDR3 reads CASSRQGIGELFF. In DNA, the CDR3 is TGTGCCAGCAGCCGACAGGGCATCGGGGAGCTGTTTTTT.

V is TRBV2 and J is TRBJ2-1; D might be TRBD2 (6 bases). The length of the CDR3 is 14 residues. CDR1 and CDR2 from the germline V gene are SNHLY and FYNNEI. V lost 7 bases and J 6 bases, leaving 16 bases between the germline ends. The CDR3 loop reads CASKGPWRGNEQFF. CDR3 nucleotide sequence: TGTGCCAGCAAGGGCCCCTGGAGGGGCAATGAGCAGTTCTTC. The full variable domain, its missing parts supplied by reference TRBV2 and TRBJ2-1, is EPEVTQTPSHQVTQMGQEVILRCVPISNHLYFYWYRQILGQKVEFLVSFYNNEISEKSEIFDDQFSVERPDGSNFTLKIRSTKLEDSAMYFCASKGPWRGNEQFFGPGTRLTVL.

As DNA, the CDR3 is TGTGCCAGCTCACCGCTTACGGACACCATATATTTT. Translated: CASSPLTDTIYF. V is TRBV18 and J is TRBJ1-3; D remains ambiguous. CDR3 length: 12 residues. Looked up from germline, CDR1 is KGHSH and CDR2 is LQKENI. V gave up 3 bases and J gave up 8 bases, with 8 bases separating them.

A single count supports this clone. V is TRBV5-1 and J is TRBJ1-6; possibly TRBD1 for D (6 bases). The germline V and J ends were trimmed by 2 bases and 6 bases, with 18 bases remaining between them. The germline CDR1 and CDR2 sequences are SGHRS and YFSETQ. CDR3 length: 17 amino acids. CDR3 sequence: CASSLLQNRVGNSPLHF. CDR3 nucleotides: TGCGCCAGCAGCTTACTACAAAACAGGGTGGGTAATTCACCCCTCCACTTT.

The chain couples TRBV18 to TRBJ1-1, with 10 bases fitting TRBD1. V shed 4 bases and J 5 bases; nucleotides not matched to a gene: 1. Germline V gene sequence: CDR1 KGHSH, CDR2 LQKENI. This CDR3 spans 13 amino acids. This CDR3 is CASSRQGATEAFF. As DNA, the CDR3 is TGTGCCAGCTCACGACAGGGGGCAACTGAAGCTTTCTTT. Full variable domain (outside the CDR3, taken from reference TRBV18 and TRBJ1-1): NAGVMQNPRHLVRRRGQEARLRCSPMKGHSHVYWYRQLPEEGLKFMVYLQKENIIDESGMPKERFSAEFPKEGPSILRIQQVVRGDSAAYFCASSRQGATEAFFGQGTRLTVV.

This clone appeared a few times. V usage is TRBV3-1 (or the pseudogene TRBV3-2) and J usage is TRBJ1-1; D is undetermined. Germline CDR1 is LGHDT and CDR2 is YNNKEL (reference sequence). The CDR3 has 17 amino acids. V lost 0 bases and J 1 base, leaving 15 bases between the germline ends. CDR3 bases: TGTGCCAGCAGCCAAGAAGCCCAGGCGCATAGGAACACTGAAGCTTTCTTT. This gives the protein CASSQEAQAHRNTEAFF.

The rearrangement uses TRBV19 and TRBJ2-1; 13 positions agree with TRBD2. The ends lost 6 bases at V and 0 bases at J; junction bases unmatched: 8. Germline V gene data show CDR1 as LNHDA and CDR2 as SQIVND (reference sequence). CDR3 length: 18 amino acids. The DNA of the CDR3 is TGTGCCAGTAGCCGGGGACTAGCGGGGAACCCCTCCTACAATGAGCAGTTCTTC. Translation gives CASSRGLAGNPSYNEQFF. The full variable domain, in which reference TRBV19 and TRBJ2-1 provide the parts outside the CDR3, is DGGITQSPKYLFRKEGQNVTLSCEQNLNHDAMYWYRQDPGQGLRLIYYSQIVNDFQKGDIAEGYSVSREKKESFPLTVTSAQKNPTAFYLCASSRGLAGNPSYNEQFFGPGTRLTVL.

The rearrangement uses TRBV7-2 and TRBJ2-2; the D gene is possibly TRBD1 (5 bases). Germline loops: CDR1 SGHTA, CDR2 FQGNSA. The length of the CDR3 is 15 residues. Trimming pared 6 bases from V and 1 base from J, leaving 12 bases between. In DNA form, the CDR3 reads TGTGCCAGCAGTTCCTCAGGGTTGAACACCGGGGAGCTGTTTTTT. This sequence encodes CASSSSGLNTGELFF.

This clone was recorded only once. The V and J genes are TRBV6-5 and TRBJ2-2, with TRBD1 identical over 7 bases. The V gene's germline CDR1 is MNHEY and CDR2 SVGAGI. V was pared by 6 bases and J by 4 bases, with 2 bases of the junction left unmatched. This CDR3 has 13 amino acids. The DNA of the CDR3 is TGTGCCAGCAGGGGACAGCGCACCGGGGAGCTGTTTTTT. Translating gives CASRGQRTGELFF.

This clone has just a few counts. V gene TRBV7-9 combines with J gene TRBJ2-7; D not certain. Trimming stripped 2 bases from V and 5 bases from J, with 4 bases between. The CDR3 runs to 11 residues. Germline lookup yields CDR1 SEHNR and CDR2 FQNEAQ (reference sequence). The CDR3 bases are TGTGCCAGCAGCTTACTCGACGAGCAGTACTTC. Translating it yields CASSLLDEQYF.

The chain uses TRBV11-2 and TRBJ2-5, with 8 nucleotides matching TRBD2. Unmatched junction bases numbered 4, after V lost 0 bases and J lost 7 bases. In germline, CDR1 is SGHAT, CDR2 FQNNGV. This CDR3 is 14 amino acids long. In DNA form, the CDR3 reads TGTGCCAGCAGCTTAGAGCGGGGGGCCCCGACCCAGTACTTC. This encodes CASSLERGAPTQYF.

V is TRBV6-2 or TRBV6-3 and J is TRBJ2-3; TRBD1 matches 7 bases. Losses at the gene ends were 1 base for V and 6 bases for J; bases not matched to a gene: 7. Germline CDR1 is MNHEY and CDR2 is SVGEGT. The CDR3 is made up of 15 amino acids. DNA for the CDR3: TGTGCCAGCAGTTACTGGGACAGCTTGACCGATACGCAGTATTTT. Protein product: CASSYWDSLTDTQYF.

The chain employs TRBV4-2 and TRBJ2-1; 7 nucleotides line up with TRBD1. CDR1 and CDR2 from the germline V gene are LGHNA and YNFKEQ. This CDR3 is built from 15 residues. V lost 4 bases to trimming and J lost 2 bases; unmatched junction nucleotides: 5. For the CDR3, the DNA is TGTGCCAGCAGCCCCGAGCAGGGGGCCTACAATGAGCAGTTCTTC. This gives the protein CASSPEQGAYNEQFF.

This rearrangement joins TRBV5-8 to TRBJ2-6; no definite D call. Germline V lookup: CDR1 SGHTS, CDR2 YDEGEE. The germline V and J ends were trimmed by 1 base and 0 bases, with 8 bases remaining between them. The CDR3 has 16 amino acids. The CDR3 bases are TGTGCCAGCAGCTTGTATGCAGGCTCTGGGGCCAACGTCCTGACTTTC. Protein sequence: CASSLYAGSGANVLTF.

V and J are TRBV15 and TRBJ1-5; a weak D match, TRBD1 (5 bases). The CDR3 runs 14 residues. CDR1 and CDR2 (germline): LNHNV, YYDKDF (reference sequence). V dropped 2 bases and J dropped 1 base, with 6 bases sitting between them. The CDR3 nucleotides are TGTGCCACCAGCAGACAGGGCAGCAATCAGCCCCAGCATTTT. Protein: CATSRQGSNQPQHF.

This clone was observed a few times. V usage is TRBV3-1 (or the pseudogene TRBV3-2) and J usage is TRBJ2-2, with a possible D match to TRBD1 (5 bases). CDR1 and CDR2 from the germline V gene are LGHDT and YNNKEL (reference sequence). V was pared by 1 base and J by 6 bases, with 9 bases between. The CDR3 has 14 amino acids. The CDR3 nucleotides read TGTGCCAGCAGCCAAGCTAGGGGCGCCGGGGAGCTGTTTTTT. This encodes CASSQARGAGELFF.